Each of the 3 T cell receptor beta chains below was sequenced from the same sample in a study of tissue T cells after allogeneic stem cell transplantation. Time point indicated: mouse harvest day 7 after allogeneic transplant. The graft held 10^6 splenic CD5+ T cells and 10^7 T-cell-depleted bone marrow cells. TCRdb's table, derived via immunoSEQ multiplex PCR, lists solely in-frame clones and lacks some. Among some 8,300 clones listed, around 40% were seen once. Sequencing used skin. These receptors originate from a female BALB/c mouse given C57BL/6 T cells with graft-versus-host disease after an allogeneic hematopoietic cell transplant.

This clone was counted between two and nine times. Gene names and germline refer to mouse. The read terminates 1 residue before the CDR3 end, so the remaining end is supplied by the germline J gene. V is TRBV3 and J is TRBJ2-4; 8 bases map to TRBD1. V lost 5 bases to trimming and J lost 6 bases; unmatched junction nucleotides: 7. Germline V gene data show CDR1 as SNHLY and CDR2 as FYNGKV (reference sequence). The CDR3 has 14 residues. The sequenced part of the CDR3 DNA is TGTGCCAGCAGCCCCAGGGGACAGGCGAACACCTTGTAC. This translates into CASSPRGQANTLY. The full-length CDR3 reads as CASSPRGQANTLYF.

This clone has only one observation. Mouse gene names apply. The read gets to within 1 residue of the CDR3 end, and the germline J gene fills in the rest. The genes are TRBV23 and TRBJ2-2. Germline V gene lookup returns CDR1 KGHTA and CDR2 FQNQQP. The CDR3 extends over 14 amino acids. The sequenced CDR3 bases are TGCTCCAGCAGTCAAGGGACAAACACCGGGCAGCTCTAC. Its translation is CSSSQGTNTGQLY. The complete CDR3 reads CSSSQGTNTGQLYF.

A note on this clone: Germline and genes: mouse. The DNA ends 1 residue before the CDR3 does, and the rest of the CDR3 is filled in from the germline J gene. The chain joins TRBV29 to TRBJ1-1; TRBD1 agrees at 9 bases. The germline CDR1 and CDR2 sequences are MSHET and SYDVDS. The ends lost 6 bases at V and 4 bases at J; junction bases unmatched: 6. This CDR3 has 14 residues. The covered CDR3 bases are TGTGCTAGCAGACCGGGACAGGGAGGCACAGAAGTCTTC. Protein sequence: CASRPGQGGTEVF. The complete CDR3 reads CASRPGQGGTEVFF.